This record looks at one T cell receptor (beta chain) sequence and its context. One entry per CDR3 protein results from TCRdb running MiXCR on the 5' RACE reads. The table has approximately 70,000 distinct CDR3 sequences, around 13% seen once. The data originate from a study of early T cells in non-severe SARS-CoV-2 infection. Germline CDR1 reads MNHEY; CDR2 reads SVGAGI. This CDR3 spans 12 amino acids. V lost 6 bases and J 11 bases, leaving 13 bases between the germline ends. Material: whole blood. The sequence was collected from an adult who was a healthcare worker with PCR-confirmed SARS-CoV-2 infection or an uninfected control (not recorded which). V is TRBV6-5 and J is TRBJ1-4; D is unclear. The DNA for the CDR3 is TGTGCCAGCAGGAAGAAAGCGGGGAAACTGTTTTTT. It codes for CASRKKAGKLFF.